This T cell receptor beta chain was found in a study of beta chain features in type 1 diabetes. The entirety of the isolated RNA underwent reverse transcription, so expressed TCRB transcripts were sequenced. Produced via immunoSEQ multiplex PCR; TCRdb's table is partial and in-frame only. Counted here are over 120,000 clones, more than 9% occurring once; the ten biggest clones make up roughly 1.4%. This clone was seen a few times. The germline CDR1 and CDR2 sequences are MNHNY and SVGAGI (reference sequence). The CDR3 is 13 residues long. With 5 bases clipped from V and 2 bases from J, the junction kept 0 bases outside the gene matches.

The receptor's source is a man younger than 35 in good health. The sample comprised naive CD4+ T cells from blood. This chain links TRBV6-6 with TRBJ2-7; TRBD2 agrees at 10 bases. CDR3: CASSTSGAYEQYF. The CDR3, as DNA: TGTGCCAGCAGTACTAGCGGGGCCTACGAGCAGTACTTC.